The clone carrying this T cell receptor (beta chain) has just one count. Its antigen is not identified. This sample stems from a study of T cell clones after liver transplantation. Overall study findings and caveats: Rather than being deleted, graft donor-reactive T cells may have moved into the graft.

The repertoire was sequenced with immunoSEQ multiplex PCR; TCRdb's copy has only in-frame clones and lacks some. The sample has tens of thousands of clones, approximately 82% seen once; the top ten hold roughly 2.8%. V was trimmed by 1 base and J by 5 bases, leaving 17 bases between them. This CDR3 comprises 16 residues. CDR1 is SGDLS, CDR2 YYNGEE, per germline. The sequence derives from a human patient who received a liver transplant. Some T cells may be graft donor cells. The chain combines TRBV9 with TRBJ2-3; maybe TRBD1 (8 bases). The starting material was CD4+ T cells from blood, obtained at the 22-month timepoint. CDR3 bases: TGTGCCAGCAGCGTATCTACAGGGGGGGGTGTAGATACGCAGTATTTT. Translation gives CASSVSTGGGVDTQYF.